Below, 12 T cell receptor beta chains from the same sample are listed, as sequenced in a study of OX40 agonist ivuxolimab in advanced cancers. Assay: immunoSEQ multiplex PCR; the TCRdb copy retains only in-frame clones and omits some. The repertoire holds about 85,000 clones, with approximately 83% as singletons. The sequenced sample was CD4+ or CD8+ T cells sorted from blood, obtained in a trial of the OX40 agonist ivuxolimab. The receptors were sampled from an adult with an advanced solid tumor such as melanoma, head and neck, liver or kidney cancer.

This clone has a single count. This chain joins TRBV6-6 and TRBJ1-6; TRBD1 matches at 9 bases. V gave up 6 bases and J gave up 7 bases; unmatched junction bases: 1. The germline V gene has CDR1 MNHNY and CDR2 SVGAGI (reference sequence). This CDR3 region has 13 residues. CDR3 region: CASSGTGNSPLHF. The CDR3 DNA reads as TGTGCCAGCAGCGGGACAGGGAATTCACCCCTCCACTTT.

The J gene is TRBJ2-5, the V gene TRBV9; the D gene is possibly TRBD1 (6 bases). Germline assignment: CDR1 SGDLS and CDR2 YYNGEE. The CDR3 covers 13 residues. Trimming pared 4 bases from V and 2 bases from J, leaving 9 bases between. CDR3 region: CASSPGQQETQYF. The DNA for the CDR3 is TGTGCCAGCAGCCCCGGACAGCAAGAGACCCAGTACTTC.

The chain is built from TRBV5-4 and TRBJ2-5, with 9 bases lining up with TRBD1. V lost 3 bases, J lost 4 bases, and 4 bases stayed unmatched. The germline gives CDR1 SGHNT, CDR2 YYREEE (reference sequence). The CDR3 runs 14 residues. The CDR3, as DNA: TGTGCCAGCAGCTGGGACAGGGTAGCAGAGACCCAGTACTTC. Protein: CASSWDRVAETQYF.

The V gene is TRBV7-2, the J gene TRBJ1-1; D remains ambiguous. The V gene lost 1 base and the J gene lost 3 bases, with 6 bases spanning the gap. The germline CDR1 and CDR2 sequences are SGHTA and FQGNSA. There are 13 residues in the CDR3. The CDR3, as DNA: TGTGCCAGCAGCTTAGGTAGACACACTGAAGCTTTCTTT. Amino acids: CASSLGRHTEAFF.

The CDR3 loop reads CASSIAPGQGVPEAFF. As DNA, the CDR3 is TGTGCCAGTAGTATAGCCCCCGGGCAGGGGGTCCCTGAAGCTTTCTTT. The V and J genes are TRBV19 and TRBJ1-1; 7 positions match TRBD1. The V and J ends lost 1 base and 6 bases, in that order; junction bases with no gene match: 11. CDR1 is LNHDA and CDR2 is SQIVND in the germline V gene (reference sequence). The CDR3 is 16 amino acids.

The rearrangement links TRBV2 to TRBJ2-1; the D call may be TRBD1 or TRBD2 (5 bases each). The CDR3 has 15 amino acids. Germline-derived CDR1 and CDR2 are SNHLY and FYNNEI. V lost 7 bases and J 1 base, leaving 14 bases between the germline ends. The CDR3 here is CASKGRELSYNEQFF. The CDR3 DNA sequence: TGTGCCAGCAAGGGCAGGGAGTTGTCCTACAATGAGCAGTTCTTC.

The V gene is TRBV5-1, the J gene TRBJ1-2; D possibly corresponds to TRBD1 (6 bases). The CDR3 runs to 14 residues. Germline V gene lookup returns CDR1 SGHRS and CDR2 YFSETQ. Between the trimmed V and J ends, which lost 5 bases and 3 bases, there was a span of 14 bases. The DNA of the CDR3 is TGCGCCAGCAGTGTCTCCCCAGGGGACTATGGCTACACCTTC. It specifies CASSVSPGDYGYTF.

The chain couples TRBV19 to TRBJ2-2; the D is unclear. V gave up 7 bases and J gave up 1 base, with 10 bases separating them. CDR1 and CDR2 from the germline V gene are LNHDA and SQIVND (reference sequence). The CDR3 has 14 residues. The CDR3 sequence is CASMYQENTGELFF. CDR3 DNA sequence: TGTGCCAGTATGTACCAAGAGAACACCGGGGAGCTGTTTTTT.

The chain is built from TRBV11-2 and TRBJ2-7; 10 bases map to TRBD1. J lost 3 bases, V lost 5 bases, and 10 bases had no gene match. The V gene's germline CDR1 is SGHAT and CDR2 FQNNGV. The CDR3 spans 16 residues. The CDR3 is CASSPIGTGAFYEQYF. The CDR3 DNA sequence: TGTGCCAGCAGCCCCATTGGGACAGGGGCCTTCTACGAGCAGTACTTC.

The chain couples TRBV28 to TRBJ1-1, with unresolved D. This CDR3 is 13 amino acids long. V was pared by 4 bases and J by 4 bases, with 10 bases between. Germline loops: CDR1 MDHEN, CDR2 SYDVKM. CDR3: CASSSSGGTEAFF. The CDR3 DNA sequence: TGTGCCAGCAGTTCCTCGGGTGGCACTGAAGCTTTCTTT.

This chain joins TRBV7-3 and TRBJ2-3; 12 bases fit TRBD1. The CDR3 is made up of 16 amino acids. Germline V gene data show CDR1 as SGHTA and CDR2 as FQGTGA. V shed 5 bases and J 7 bases; nucleotides not matched to a gene: 10. The CDR3: CASSVPGQGAGNTQYF. In nucleotides, the CDR3 is TGTGCCAGCAGCGTACCGGGACAGGGGGCAGGGAATACGCAGTATTTT.

The table lists this clone with a few counts. The CDR3 here is CASSLDRQPQHF. DNA for the CDR3: TGTGCCAGCAGCTTAGATCGTCAGCCCCAGCATTTT. V is TRBV7-9 and J is TRBJ1-5; D not resolved. V dropped 1 base and J dropped 6 bases, with 4 bases sitting between them. Looked up from germline, CDR1 is SEHNR and CDR2 is FQNEAQ (reference sequence). The CDR3 is 12 amino acids.